This T cell receptor (beta chain) was retrieved from a study of T cell responses to AZD1222 COVID-19 vaccine. About the research overall: Pooling covered second doses at about 4 or about 12 weeks. Study-wide points: Increases in Spike-specific TCR breadth and depth were seen after two AZD1222 doses. CD4 TCRs associated with vaccination spanned spike, dominating at 160-218 and 743-854.

Method: immunoSEQ multiplex PCR; TCRdb's copy keeps in-frame clones and lacks some. The sample includes roughly 200,000 clones, about 92% of them seen just once. As regards this clone: Antigen: not known.

CDR3 length: 16 residues. Trimming cost V 3 bases and J 2 bases, with 16 bases left between them. Germline values: CDR1 KGHSH, CDR2 LQKENI. This sequence was found in an adult in good health. The material was peripheral blood, obtained on day 0 of AZD1222 vaccination. The V call is TRBV18, the J call TRBJ1-1; D remains unclear. For the CDR3, the DNA is TGTGCCAGCTCACCTAATTCGGGGAATCAAAACACTGAAGCTTTCTTT. Translation: CASSPNSGNQNTEAFF. The variable domain in full, with the rest retrieved from reference TRBV18 and TRBJ1-1, is NAGVMQNPRHLVRRRGQEARLRCSPMKGHSHVYWYRQLPEEGLKFMVYLQKENIIDESGMPKERFSAEFPKEGPSILRIQQVVRGDSAAYFCASSPNSGNQNTEAFFGQGTRLTVV.